This TCR beta chain was found in a study of human T cells and chemical hapten exposure. Overall study: Small pooled library volume differences mainly caused per-sample TCR yield variation.

Whole-study results and caveats: The number of TCRs over 1 in 1000 frequency stayed unchanged after DPC.

The CDR3 consists of 15 residues. V shed 6 bases and J 4 bases; nucleotides not matched to a gene: 5. CDR1 is MNHEY, CDR2 SVGAGI, per germline. The library attached unique molecular identifiers to individual cDNA molecules. In the source study's methods: Samples had a median of 95,638 TCRs, ranging roughly 20,000 to 690,600. A single record per CDR3 protein comes from TCRdb applying MiXCR to the reads. These V and J calls originate from TCRdb's pipeline instead of the authors' own analysis. This sample yields around 120,000 distinct CDR3 sequences, of which 8% to 9.5% are seen a single time; just over 1.4% belongs to the top ten. This clonotype appeared many times. What it binds is not known. Whole blood, unfractionated, served as the material for total RNA extraction.

The sequenced sample consisted of whole blood. This TCR came from a human donor in good health. Some clones in this sample may be carry-over from other donors' samples. The J gene is TRBJ2-3, the V gene TRBV6-5; 12 nucleotides agree with TRBD2. Written as DNA, the CDR3 is TGTGCCAGCAGCAAGACTAGCGGGAGTGCAGATACGCAGTATTTT. Translation: CASSKTSGSADTQYF.